Following are 11 T cell receptor beta chains from one sample sequenced in a study of cytomegalovirus exposure and HLA in healthy donors. 13 Jbeta primers and 60 Vbeta primers were used for the PCR. This table comes from immunoSEQ multiplex PCR, and its TCRdb copy is limited to in-frame clones, with some not included. The data hold 200,000 to 250,000 clones, with roughly 80% observed a single time. Sequenced material: PBMCs. The origin of the receptors is a middle-aged woman in good health and CMV-seropositive.

J is TRBJ2-7 and V is TRBV12-5; 12 bases match TRBD2. Trimming cost V 6 bases and J 7 bases; bases outside gene matches: 19. The germline gives CDR1 LGHNT, CDR2 FRNRAP. The CDR3 consists of 18 residues. CDR3 DNA sequence: TGTGCTAGTGGGTTCAGGACTAGCGGGAACTTCTACCTCGGAGAGCAGTACTTC. Amino acids: CASGFRTSGNFYLGEQYF.

This clone has a handful of counts. J is TRBJ2-2 and V is TRBV4-3; D gene ambiguous. Germline V gene sequence: CDR1 LGHNA, CDR2 YSLEER. The CDR3 sequence is 14 residues long. With 4 bases removed from V and 4 bases from J, the gap between germline ends came to 10 bases. The CDR3 DNA reads as TGCGCCAGCAGCCTCGGTCGTCGCACCGGGGAGCTGTTTTTT. Its translation: CASSLGRRTGELFF.

The chain joins TRBV7-9 to TRBJ2-7; TRBD2 might be the D (6 bases). CDR1 is SEHNR, CDR2 FQNEAQ, per germline (reference sequence). This CDR3 is 16 amino acids long. Trimming shortened V by 4 bases and J by 3 bases, and 19 bases separated the two germline ends. CDR3 sequence: CASSSPPGTAHYEQYF. Here the CDR3 DNA reads TGTGCCAGCAGCTCCCCCCCCGGGACTGCTCACTACGAGCAGTACTTC.

V usage is TRBV9 and J usage is TRBJ1-2, with unresolved D. V lost 0 bases to trimming and J lost 4 bases, with 13 bases between them. Looked up from germline, CDR1 is SGDLS and CDR2 is YYNGEE. The CDR3 length is 15 residues. In DNA form, the CDR3 reads TGTGCCAGCAGCGTAGGAGTGTCCCTCACCTATGGCTACACCTTC. This codes for CASSVGVSLTYGYTF.

The rearrangement links TRBV29-1 to TRBJ1-1; 8 bases align to TRBD1. The germline CDR1 and CDR2 sequences are SQVTM and ANQGSEA. V lost 4 bases, J lost 1 base, and 8 bases stayed unmatched. This CDR3 region has 15 residues. CDR3 nucleotide sequence: TGCAGCGTTGTAAGAGGGACAGGCACGAACACTGAAGCTTTCTTT. It yields the protein CSVVRGTGTNTEAFF.

The rearrangement links TRBV6-6 to TRBJ1-3, with D tentatively TRBD1 (5 bases). V was trimmed by 2 bases and J by 5 bases, leaving 10 bases between them. The V gene's germline CDR1 is MNHNY and CDR2 SVGAGI (reference sequence). The CDR3 is made up of 14 amino acids. CDR3 nucleotides: TGTGCCAGCAGTTACAGGGGAGGGCGAAACACCATATATTTT. This encodes CASSYRGGRNTIYF.

This clone was seen only once. The chain links TRBV5-4 to TRBJ2-3, with 12 bases matching TRBD2. Unmatched junction bases numbered 5, after V lost 5 bases and J lost 4 bases. This CDR3 comprises 15 residues. Germline CDR1 SGHNT, CDR2 YYREEE (reference sequence). CDR3: CASRTGLAGSDTQYF. The CDR3 DNA is TGTGCCAGCAGAACCGGACTAGCGGGATCAGATACGCAGTATTTT.

Of note for this clone: Other DNA sequences in this specimen translate into the identical CDR3. The chain recombines TRBV7-9 with TRBJ1-6; TRBD1 matches 8 bases. CDR1 and CDR2 from the germline V gene are SEHNR and FQNEAQ (reference sequence). The CDR3 is 16 residues long. The ends lost 4 bases at V and 3 bases at J; junction bases unmatched: 5. Here the CDR3 DNA reads TGTGCCAGCAGCTCCTCGGACAGGGTCTATAATTCACCCCTCCACTTT. This gives the protein CASSSSDRVYNSPLHF.

The chain is built from TRBV9 and TRBJ2-2, with 11 positions matching TRBD2. CDR1 SGDLS and CDR2 YYNGEE come from the germline V gene. The CDR3 extends over 16 amino acids. J was trimmed by 7 bases and V by 3 bases; bases with no gene match: 8. The CDR3 nucleotides are TGTGCCAGCAGCGCGACGGGACTAGCGGCCGACGGGGAGCTGTTTTTT. It encodes CASSATGLAADGELFF.

The V gene is TRBV19, the J gene TRBJ2-1; TRBD2 agrees at 8 bases. Germline CDR1 LNHDA, CDR2 SQIVND (reference sequence). Unmatched junction bases numbered 10, after V lost 3 bases and J lost 9 bases. The CDR3 runs 15 residues. The CDR3 DNA is TGTGCCAGTAGTATCGAAGTAGCGGGATCCCGTGAGCAGTTCTTC. This codes for CASSIEVAGSREQFF.

The gene calls are TRBV9 and TRBJ2-1, with D possibly TRBD2 on 5 matching bases. Germline V gene data show CDR1 as SGDLS and CDR2 as YYNGEE. Trimming took 6 bases from V and 2 from J, leaving 9 bases between them. The length of the CDR3 is 13 residues. DNA for the CDR3: TGTGCCAGCAATCGAGCGGCCTACAATGAGCAGTTCTTC. It encodes CASNRAAYNEQFF.